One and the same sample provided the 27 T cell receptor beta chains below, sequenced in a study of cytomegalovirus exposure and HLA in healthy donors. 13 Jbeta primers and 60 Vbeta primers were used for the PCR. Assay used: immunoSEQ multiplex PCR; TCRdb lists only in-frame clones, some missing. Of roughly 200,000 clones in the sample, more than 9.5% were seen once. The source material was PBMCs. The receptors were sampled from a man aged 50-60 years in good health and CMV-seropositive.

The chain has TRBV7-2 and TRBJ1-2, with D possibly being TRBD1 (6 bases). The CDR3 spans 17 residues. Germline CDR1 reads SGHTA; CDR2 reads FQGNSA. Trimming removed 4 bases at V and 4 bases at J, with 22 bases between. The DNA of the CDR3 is TGTGCCAGCAGCTCACCCGGCGGGGGGGGCGGTGGCTATGGCTACACCTTC. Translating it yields CASSSPGGGGGGYGYTF.

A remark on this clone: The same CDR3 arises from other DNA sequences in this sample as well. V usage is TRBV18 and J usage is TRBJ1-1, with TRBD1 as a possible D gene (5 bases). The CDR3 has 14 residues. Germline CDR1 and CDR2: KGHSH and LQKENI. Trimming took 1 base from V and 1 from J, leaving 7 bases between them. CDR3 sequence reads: CASSPLRGNTEAFF. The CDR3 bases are TGTGCCAGCTCACCACTAAGGGGGAACACTGAAGCTTTCTTT.

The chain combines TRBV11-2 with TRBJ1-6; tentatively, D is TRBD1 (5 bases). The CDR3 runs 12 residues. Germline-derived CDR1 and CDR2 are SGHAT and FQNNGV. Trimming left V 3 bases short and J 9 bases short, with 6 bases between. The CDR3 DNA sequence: TGTGCCAGCAGCTTCAGGGCTTCACCCCTCCACTTT. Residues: CASSFRASPLHF.

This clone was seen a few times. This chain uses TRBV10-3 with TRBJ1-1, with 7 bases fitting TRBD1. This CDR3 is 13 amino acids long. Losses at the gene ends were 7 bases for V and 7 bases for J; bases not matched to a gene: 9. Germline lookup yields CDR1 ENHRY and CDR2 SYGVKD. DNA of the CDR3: TGTGCCATCAAGATTGCAGGGGGTAGTGAAGCTTTCTTT. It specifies CAIKIAGGSEAFF.

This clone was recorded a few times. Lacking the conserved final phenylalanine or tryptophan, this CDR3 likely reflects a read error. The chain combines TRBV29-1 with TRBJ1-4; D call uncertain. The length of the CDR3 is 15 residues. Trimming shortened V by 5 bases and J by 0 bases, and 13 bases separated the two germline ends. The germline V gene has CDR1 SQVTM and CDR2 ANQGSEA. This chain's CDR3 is CSVTTLLATNEKLFS. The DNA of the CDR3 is TGCAGCGTTACAACGTTACTAGCAACTAATGAAAAACTGTTTTCT.

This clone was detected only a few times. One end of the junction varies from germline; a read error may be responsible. The CDR3 DNA reads TGTGCTAGCAGCTTAGGGGGAGCGGGGGGGTTCAATGAGCAGTTCTTC. Translating it yields CASSLGGAGGFNEQFF. The chain couples TRBV7-7 to TRBJ2-1; 10 positions match TRBD2. From germline, CDR1 is SSHAT and CDR2 FNYEAQ (reference sequence). The CDR3 is made up of 16 amino acids.

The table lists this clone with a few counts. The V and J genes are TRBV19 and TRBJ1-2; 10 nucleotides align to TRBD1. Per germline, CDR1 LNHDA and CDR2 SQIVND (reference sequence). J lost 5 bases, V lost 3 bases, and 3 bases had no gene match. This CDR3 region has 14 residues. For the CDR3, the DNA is TGTGCCAGTAGTATGGGGACAGGGGATTATGGCTACACCTTC. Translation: CASSMGTGDYGYTF.

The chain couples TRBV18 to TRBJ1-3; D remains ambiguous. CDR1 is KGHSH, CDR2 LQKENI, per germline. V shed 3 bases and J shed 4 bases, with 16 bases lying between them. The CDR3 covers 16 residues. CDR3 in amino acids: CASSPRESPGGNTIYF. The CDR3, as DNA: TGTGCCAGCTCACCCCGAGAGTCCCCGGGAGGAAACACCATATATTTT.

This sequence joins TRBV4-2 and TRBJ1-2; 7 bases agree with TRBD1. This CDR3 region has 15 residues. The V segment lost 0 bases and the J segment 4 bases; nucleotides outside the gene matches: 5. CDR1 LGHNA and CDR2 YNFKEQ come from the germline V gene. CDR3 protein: CASSQDLGQSYGYTF. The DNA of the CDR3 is TGTGCCAGCAGCCAAGACTTGGGACAGTCCTATGGCTACACCTTC.

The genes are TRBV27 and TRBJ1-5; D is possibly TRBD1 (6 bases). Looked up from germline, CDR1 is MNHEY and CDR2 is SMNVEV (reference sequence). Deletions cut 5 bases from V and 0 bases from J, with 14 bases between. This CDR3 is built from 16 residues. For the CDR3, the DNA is TGTGCCAGCAGTCTCCGACAGGTGGATAGCAATCAGCCCCAGCATTTT. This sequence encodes CASSLRQVDSNQPQHF.

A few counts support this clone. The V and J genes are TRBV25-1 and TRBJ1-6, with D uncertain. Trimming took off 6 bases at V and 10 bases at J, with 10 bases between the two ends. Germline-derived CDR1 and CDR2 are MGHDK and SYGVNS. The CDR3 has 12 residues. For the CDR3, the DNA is TGTGCCAGCAGCGGAGGTGGCTCACCCCTCCACTTT. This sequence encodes CASSGGGSPLHF. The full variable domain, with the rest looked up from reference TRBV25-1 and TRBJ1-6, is EADIYQTPRYLVIGTGKKITLECSQTMGHDKMYWYQQDPGMELHLIHYSYGVNSTEKGDLSSESTVSRIRTEHFPLTLESARPSHTSQYLCASSGGGSPLHFGNGTRLTVT.

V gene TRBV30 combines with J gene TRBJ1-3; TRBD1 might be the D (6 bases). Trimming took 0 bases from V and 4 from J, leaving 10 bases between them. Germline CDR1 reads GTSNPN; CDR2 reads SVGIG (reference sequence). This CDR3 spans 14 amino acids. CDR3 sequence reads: CAWSVGTNGNTIYF. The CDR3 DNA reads TGTGCCTGGAGTGTAGGGACAAACGGAAACACCATATATTTT.

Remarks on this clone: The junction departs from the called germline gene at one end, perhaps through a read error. The CDR3 DNA reads TGTGCTAGCAGCCGTGGAGGAGGGAGTCGGTTGAGGGCCGATGAGCAGTTCTTC. Its protein product is CASSRGGGSRLRADEQFF. The V call is TRBV7-7, the J call TRBJ2-1; tentatively, D is TRBD2 (6 bases). The CDR3 extends over 18 amino acids. Germline CDR1 SSHAT, CDR2 FNYEAQ (reference sequence).

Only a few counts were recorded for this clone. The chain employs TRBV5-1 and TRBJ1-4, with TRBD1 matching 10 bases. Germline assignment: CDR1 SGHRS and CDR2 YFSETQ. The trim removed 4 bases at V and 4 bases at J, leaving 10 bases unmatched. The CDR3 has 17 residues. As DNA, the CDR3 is TGCGCCAGCAGCGCTAGCGGGACAGGGGTCGGTAATGAAAAACTGTTTTTT. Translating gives CASSASGTGVGNEKLFF. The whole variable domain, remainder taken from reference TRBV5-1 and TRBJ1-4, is KAGVTQTPRYLIKTRGQQVTLSCSPISGHRSVSWYQQTPGQGLQFLFEYFSETQRNKGNFPGRFSGRQFSNSRSEMNVSTLELGDSALYLCASSASGTGVGNEKLFFGSGTQLSVL.

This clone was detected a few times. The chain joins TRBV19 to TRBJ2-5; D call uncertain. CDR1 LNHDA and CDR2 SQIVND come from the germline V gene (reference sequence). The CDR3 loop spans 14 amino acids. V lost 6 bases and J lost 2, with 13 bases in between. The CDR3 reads CASSQTFTQETQYF. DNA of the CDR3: TGTGCCAGTAGCCAGACATTTACGCAAGAGACCCAGTACTTC.

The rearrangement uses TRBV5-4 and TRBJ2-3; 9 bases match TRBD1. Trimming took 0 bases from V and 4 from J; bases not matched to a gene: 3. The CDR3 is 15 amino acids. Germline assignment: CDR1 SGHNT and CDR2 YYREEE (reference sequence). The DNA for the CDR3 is TGTGCCAGCAGCTTGGCCGGGACAGGGTCAGATACGCAGTATTTT. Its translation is CASSLAGTGSDTQYF.

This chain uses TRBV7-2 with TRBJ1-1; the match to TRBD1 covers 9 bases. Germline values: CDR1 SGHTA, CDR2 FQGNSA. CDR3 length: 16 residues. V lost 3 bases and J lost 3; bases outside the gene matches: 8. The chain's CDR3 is CASSFRQGDGYTEAFF. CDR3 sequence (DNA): TGTGCCAGCAGCTTCCGACAGGGGGACGGCTACACTGAAGCTTTCTTT.

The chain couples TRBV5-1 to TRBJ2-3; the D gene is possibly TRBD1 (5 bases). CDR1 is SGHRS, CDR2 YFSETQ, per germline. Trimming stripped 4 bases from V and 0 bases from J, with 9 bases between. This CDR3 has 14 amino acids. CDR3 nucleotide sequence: TGCGCCAGCAGCGCGGACATAAGCACAGATACGCAGTATTTT. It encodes CASSADISTDTQYF. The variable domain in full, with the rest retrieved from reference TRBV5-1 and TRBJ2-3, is KAGVTQTPRYLIKTRGQQVTLSCSPISGHRSVSWYQQTPGQGLQFLFEYFSETQRNKGNFPGRFSGRQFSNSRSEMNVSTLELGDSALYLCASSADISTDTQYFGPGTRLTVL.

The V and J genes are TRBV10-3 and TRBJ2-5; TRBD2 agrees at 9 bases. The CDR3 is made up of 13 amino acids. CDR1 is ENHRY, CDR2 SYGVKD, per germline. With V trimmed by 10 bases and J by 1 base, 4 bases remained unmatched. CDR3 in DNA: TGTGCCAGTAGCGGGGGATCCCAAGAGACCCAGTACTTC. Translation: CASSGGSQETQYF.

DNA of the CDR3: TGTGCCAGCTCACCGGGACAGGGAGTGGATCCGTACTTC. Translation gives CASSPGQGVDPYF. The genes are TRBV18 and TRBJ2-7, with 9 bases that match TRBD1. The CDR3 has 13 residues. CDR1 KGHSH and CDR2 LQKENI come from the germline V gene. The V segment lost 3 bases and the J segment 12 bases; nucleotides outside the gene matches: 9.

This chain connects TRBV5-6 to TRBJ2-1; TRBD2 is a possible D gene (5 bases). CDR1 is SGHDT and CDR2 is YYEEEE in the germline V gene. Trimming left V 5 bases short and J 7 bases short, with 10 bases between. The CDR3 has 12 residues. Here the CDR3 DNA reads TGTGCCAGCAGACGGAGCGGAAATGAGCAGTTCTTC. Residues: CASRRSGNEQFF. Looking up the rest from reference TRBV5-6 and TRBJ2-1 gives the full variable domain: DAGVTQSPTHLIKTRGQQVTLRCSPKSGHDTVSWYQQALGQGPQFIFQYYEEEERQRGNFPDRFSGHQFPNYSSELNVNALLLGDSALYLCASRRSGNEQFFGPGTRLTVL.

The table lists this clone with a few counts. The CDR3 bases are TGCGCCAGCAGCTTACTACCACGGGGACAAAATTCACCCCTCCACTTT. The encoded protein is CASSLLPRGQNSPLHF. The genes are TRBV5-1 and TRBJ1-6, with D maybe TRBD1 (6 bases). This CDR3 contains 16 residues. V shed 2 bases and J shed 7 bases, with 16 bases lying between them. Germline lookup yields CDR1 SGHRS and CDR2 YFSETQ.

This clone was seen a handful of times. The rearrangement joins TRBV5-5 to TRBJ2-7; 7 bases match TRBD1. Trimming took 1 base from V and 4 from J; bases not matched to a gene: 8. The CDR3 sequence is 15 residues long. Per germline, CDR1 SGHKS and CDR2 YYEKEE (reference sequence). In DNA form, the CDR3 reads TGTGCCAGCAGCTTGTATATCGGGACAGATTACGAGCAGTACGTC. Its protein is CASSLYIGTDYEQYV.

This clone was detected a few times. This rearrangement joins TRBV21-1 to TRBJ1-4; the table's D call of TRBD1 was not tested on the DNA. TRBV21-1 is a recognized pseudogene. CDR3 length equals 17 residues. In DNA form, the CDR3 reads TGTGCCAGCAGCAAGGACCATGAATACAGGGAACCTGAAAAACTGTTTTTT. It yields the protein CASSKDHEYREPEKLFF.

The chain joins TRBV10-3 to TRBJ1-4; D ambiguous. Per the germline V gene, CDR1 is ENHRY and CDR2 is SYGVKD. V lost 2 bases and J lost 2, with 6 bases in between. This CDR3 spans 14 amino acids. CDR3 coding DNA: TGTGCCATCAGTGAGGAGTCGACTAATGAAAAACTGTTTTTT. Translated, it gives CAISEESTNEKLFF.

The CDR3 is CASSRDRGTDTQYF. The CDR3 nucleotides are TGTGCCAGCAGCCGGGACAGGGGCACAGATACGCAGTATTTT. V and J are TRBV2 and TRBJ2-3; 9 bases are shared with TRBD1. There are 14 residues in the CDR3. The V segment lost 6 bases and the J segment 1 base; nucleotides outside the gene matches: 2. The germline V gene encodes CDR1 SNHLY and CDR2 FYNNEI.

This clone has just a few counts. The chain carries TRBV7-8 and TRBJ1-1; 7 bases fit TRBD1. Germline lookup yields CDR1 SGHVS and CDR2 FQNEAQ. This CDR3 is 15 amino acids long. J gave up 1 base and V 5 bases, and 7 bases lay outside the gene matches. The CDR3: CASSQGAGGNTEAFF. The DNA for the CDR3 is TGTGCCAGCAGCCAAGGGGCAGGGGGGAACACTGAAGCTTTCTTT.